The present TCR beta chain was sequenced within a study of T cell repertoires in cytomegalovirus infection. Findings and limits, study-wide: Adding up the frequency of public TCR beta families identified people who carried CMV plus the relevant HLA.

Trimming took 1 base from V and 4 from J, leaving 11 bases between them. Germline loops: CDR1 LGHNA, CDR2 YNFKEQ. This CDR3 region has 15 residues. Notes on this clonotype: The antigen remains unidentified.

TCRdb re-called the reads with MiXCR, one entry per CDR3 protein. The data contain approximately 500,000 distinct CDR3 sequences, roughly a third of them singletons. The chain is built from TRBV4-2 and TRBJ2-1; no clear D gene. This TCR was recovered from a human donor in good health (CMV status not recorded). Some clones in this sample may be carry-over from other donors' samples. The material sequenced was cultured PBMCs, taken from culture after CMV antigen stimulation. The CDR3 nucleotides read TGTGCCAGCAGCCAAGTAGAGGTTGCGTACAATGAGCAGTTCTTC. Protein: CASSQVEVAYNEQFF.